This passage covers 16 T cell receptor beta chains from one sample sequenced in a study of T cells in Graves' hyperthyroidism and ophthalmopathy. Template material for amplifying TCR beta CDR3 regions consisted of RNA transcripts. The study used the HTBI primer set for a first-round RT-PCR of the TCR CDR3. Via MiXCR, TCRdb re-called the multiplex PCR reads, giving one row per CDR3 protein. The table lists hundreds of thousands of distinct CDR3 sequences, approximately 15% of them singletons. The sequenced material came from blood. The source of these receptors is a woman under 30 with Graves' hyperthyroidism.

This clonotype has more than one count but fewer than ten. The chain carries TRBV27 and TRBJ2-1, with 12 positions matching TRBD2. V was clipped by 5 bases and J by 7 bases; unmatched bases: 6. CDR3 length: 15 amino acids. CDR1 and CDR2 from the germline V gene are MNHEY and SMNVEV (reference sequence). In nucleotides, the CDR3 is TGTGCCAGCAGTCGGACTAGCGGGAATCGAAATGAGCAGTTCTTC. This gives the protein CASSRTSGNRNEQFF.

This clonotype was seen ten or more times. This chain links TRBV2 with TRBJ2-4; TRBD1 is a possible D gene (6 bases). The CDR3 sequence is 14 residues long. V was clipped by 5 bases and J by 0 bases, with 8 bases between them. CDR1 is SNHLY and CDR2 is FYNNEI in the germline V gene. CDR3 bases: TGTGCCAGCAGTCCCAGGGGAGCCAAAAACATTCAGTACTTC. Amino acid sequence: CASSPRGAKNIQYF.

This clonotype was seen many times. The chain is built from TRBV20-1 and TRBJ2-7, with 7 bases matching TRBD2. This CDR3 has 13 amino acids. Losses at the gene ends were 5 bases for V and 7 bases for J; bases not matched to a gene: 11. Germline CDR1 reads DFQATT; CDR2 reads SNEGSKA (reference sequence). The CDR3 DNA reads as TGCAGTGCTGCCGGGACTATGCTTTGGGAGCAGTACTTC. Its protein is CSAAGTMLWEQYF.

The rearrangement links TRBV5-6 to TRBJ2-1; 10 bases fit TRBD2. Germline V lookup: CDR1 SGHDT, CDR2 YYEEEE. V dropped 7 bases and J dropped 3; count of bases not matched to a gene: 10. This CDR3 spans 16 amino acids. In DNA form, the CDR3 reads TGTGCCAGCTCGCTAATAGGACTAGCGGTCTACAATGAGCAGTTCTTC. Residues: CASSLIGLAVYNEQFF. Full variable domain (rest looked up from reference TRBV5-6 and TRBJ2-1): DAGVTQSPTHLIKTRGQQVTLRCSPKSGHDTVSWYQQALGQGPQFIFQYYEEEERQRGNFPDRFSGHQFPNYSSELNVNALLLGDSALYLCASSLIGLAVYNEQFFGPGTRLTVL.

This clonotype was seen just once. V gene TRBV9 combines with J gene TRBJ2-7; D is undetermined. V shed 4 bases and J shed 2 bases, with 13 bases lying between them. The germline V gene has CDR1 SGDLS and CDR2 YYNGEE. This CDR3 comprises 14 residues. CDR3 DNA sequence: TGTGCCAGCAGCCCCGACACCGTCCCCTACGAGCAGTACTTC. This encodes CASSPDTVPYEQYF.

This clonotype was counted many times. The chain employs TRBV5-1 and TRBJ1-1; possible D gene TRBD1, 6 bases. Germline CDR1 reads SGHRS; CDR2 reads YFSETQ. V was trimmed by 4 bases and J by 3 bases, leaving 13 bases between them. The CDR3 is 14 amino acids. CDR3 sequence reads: CASSRHREYTEAFF. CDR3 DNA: TGCGCCAGCAGCCGGCACAGGGAGTACACTGAAGCTTTCTTT.

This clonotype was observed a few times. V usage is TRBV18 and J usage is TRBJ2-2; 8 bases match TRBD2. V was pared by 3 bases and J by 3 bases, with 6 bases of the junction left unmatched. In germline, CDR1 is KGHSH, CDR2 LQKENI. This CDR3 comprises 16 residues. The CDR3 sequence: CASSPPGLADTGELFF. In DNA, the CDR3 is TGTGCCAGCTCACCGCCAGGACTAGCCGACACCGGGGAGCTGTTTTTT.

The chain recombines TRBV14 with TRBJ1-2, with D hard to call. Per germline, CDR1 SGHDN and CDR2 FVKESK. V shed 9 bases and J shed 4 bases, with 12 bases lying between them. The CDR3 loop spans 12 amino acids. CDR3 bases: TGTGCCAGTTCCCGGGCCACCTATGGCTACACCTTC. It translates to CASSRATYGYTF.

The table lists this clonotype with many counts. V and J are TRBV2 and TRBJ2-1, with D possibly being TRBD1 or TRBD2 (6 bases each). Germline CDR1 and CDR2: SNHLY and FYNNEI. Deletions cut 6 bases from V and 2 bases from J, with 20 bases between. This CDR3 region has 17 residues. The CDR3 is CASRVGRRGATYNEQFF. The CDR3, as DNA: TGTGCCAGCAGAGTTGGTAGGAGGGGGGCCACCTACAATGAGCAGTTCTTC.

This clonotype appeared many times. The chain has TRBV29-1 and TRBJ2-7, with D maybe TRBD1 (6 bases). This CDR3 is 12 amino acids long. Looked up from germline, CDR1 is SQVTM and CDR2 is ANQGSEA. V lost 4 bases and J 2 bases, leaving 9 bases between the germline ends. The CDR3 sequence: CSVGDTPYEQYF. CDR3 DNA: TGCAGCGTTGGGGACACACCCTACGAGCAGTACTTC.

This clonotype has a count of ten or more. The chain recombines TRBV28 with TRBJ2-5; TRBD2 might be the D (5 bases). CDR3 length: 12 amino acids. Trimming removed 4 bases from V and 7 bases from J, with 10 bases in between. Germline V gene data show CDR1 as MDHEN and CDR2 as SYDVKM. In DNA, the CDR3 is TGTGCCAGCAGTTCTGGTGGAGGGACCCAGTACTTC. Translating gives CASSSGGGTQYF.

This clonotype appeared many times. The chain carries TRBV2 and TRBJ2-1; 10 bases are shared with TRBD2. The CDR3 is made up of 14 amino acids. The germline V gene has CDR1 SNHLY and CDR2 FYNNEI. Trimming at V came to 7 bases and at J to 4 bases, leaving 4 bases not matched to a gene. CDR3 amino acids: CASNIAGGYNEQFF. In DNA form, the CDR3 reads TGTGCCAGCAATATAGCGGGGGGTTACAATGAGCAGTTCTTC.

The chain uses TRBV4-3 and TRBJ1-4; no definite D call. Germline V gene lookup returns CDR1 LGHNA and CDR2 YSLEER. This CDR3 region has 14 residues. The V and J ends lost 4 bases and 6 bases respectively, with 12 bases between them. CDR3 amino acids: CASSRGGKDEKLFF. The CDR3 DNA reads TGCGCCAGCAGCCGGGGAGGAAAGGATGAAAAACTGTTTTTT.

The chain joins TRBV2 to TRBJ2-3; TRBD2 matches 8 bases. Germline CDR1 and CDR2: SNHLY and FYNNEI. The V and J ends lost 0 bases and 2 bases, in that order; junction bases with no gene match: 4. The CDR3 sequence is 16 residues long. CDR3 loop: CASSEARGLATDTQYF. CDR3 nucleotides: TGTGCCAGCAGTGAAGCGCGAGGACTAGCCACAGATACGCAGTATTTT.

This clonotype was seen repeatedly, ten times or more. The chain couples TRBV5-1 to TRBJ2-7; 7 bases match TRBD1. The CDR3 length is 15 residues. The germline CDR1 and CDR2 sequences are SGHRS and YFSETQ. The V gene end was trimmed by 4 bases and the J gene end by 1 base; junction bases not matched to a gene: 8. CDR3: CASSITGTDSYEQYF. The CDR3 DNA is TGCGCCAGCAGCATAACCGGGACAGATTCCTACGAGCAGTACTTC. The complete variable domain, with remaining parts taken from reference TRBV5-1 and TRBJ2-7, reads KAGVTQTPRYLIKTRGQQVTLSCSPISGHRSVSWYQQTPGQGLQFLFEYFSETQRNKGNFPGRFSGRQFSNSRSEMNVSTLELGDSALYLCASSITGTDSYEQYFGPGTRLTVT.

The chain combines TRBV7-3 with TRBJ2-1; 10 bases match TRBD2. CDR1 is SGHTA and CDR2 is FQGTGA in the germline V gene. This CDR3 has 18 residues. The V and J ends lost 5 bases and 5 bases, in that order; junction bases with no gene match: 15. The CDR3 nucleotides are TGTGCCAGCAGCCCGAAACCCTTAGCGGGGGGATACCACAATGAGCAGTTCTTC. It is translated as CASSPKPLAGGYHNEQFF.